This T cell receptor beta chain was profiled in a study of cytomegalovirus exposure and HLA in healthy donors. The CDR3 has 14 amino acids. Trimming removed 7 bases from V and 2 bases from J, with 13 bases in between. Germline V gene lookup returns CDR1 SGHVS and CDR2 FQNEAQ. Vbeta (60) and Jbeta (13) primers were used in the PCR. Sequenced by immunoSEQ multiplex PCR; TCRdb stores in-frame clones only, minus some. The repertoire consists of about 84,000 clones, with 63% occurring once and the leading ten covering around 16%. The V call is TRBV7-8, the J call TRBJ2-3; no clear D gene. The sequence was obtained from a woman aged 40 to 50 in good health and CMV-seropositive. Sequenced input: PBMCs. In nucleotides, the CDR3 is TGTGCCAGCAACCCCCCAGGCCTCACAGATACGCAGTATTTT. Amino acid sequence: CASNPPGLTDTQYF.